This TCR beta chain originates from a study of blood T cell repertoires in COVID-19. Overall study: Acute-phase and convalescent COVID-19 samples originated in the United States, Italy and Spain. T cells, B-cell-depleted T cells, or PBMCs supplied cDNA or gDNA.

Trimming cost V 8 bases and J 2 bases; bases outside gene matches: 14. The CDR3 covers 16 residues. CDR1 is GTSNPN and CDR2 is SVGIG in the germline V gene (reference sequence). In the authors' methods: Reference gene primer amplification yielded estimated nucleated cell counts. Data came from immunoSEQ multiplex PCR; TCRdb stores just in-frame clones and leaves some out. From that table come the V and J calls and clone size; the DNA was used to work out D and trimming. The sample gives about 50,000 clones, roughly 87% of which show up once; approximately 16% is in the top ten. The chain carries TRBV30 and TRBJ1-4, with 7 nucleotides matching TRBD1. This TCR was recovered from a human donor with active COVID-19. The donor label of this sample is uncertain. Sequences were obtained from peripheral blood. Here the CDR3 reads CARKPGQAGTNEKLFF. CDR3 coding DNA: TGTGCCCGTAAACCCGGACAGGCAGGGACTAATGAAAAACTGTTTTTT.